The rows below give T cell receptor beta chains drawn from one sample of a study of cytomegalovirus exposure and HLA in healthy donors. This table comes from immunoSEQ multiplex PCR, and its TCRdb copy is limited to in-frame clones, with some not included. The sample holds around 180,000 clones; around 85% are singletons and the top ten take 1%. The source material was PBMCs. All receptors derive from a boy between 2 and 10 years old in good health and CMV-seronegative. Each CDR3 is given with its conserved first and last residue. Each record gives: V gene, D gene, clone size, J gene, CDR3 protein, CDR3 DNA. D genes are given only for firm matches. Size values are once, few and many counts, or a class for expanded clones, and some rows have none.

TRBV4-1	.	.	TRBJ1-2	CASWGRYGYTF	TGCGCCAGCTGGGGGAGGTATGGCTACACCTTC
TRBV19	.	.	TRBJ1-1	CASSLAGNTEAFF	TGTGCCAGTAGTTTGGCGGGGAACACTGAAGCTTTCTTT
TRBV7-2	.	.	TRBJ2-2	CASSGGTGRRELFF	TGTGCCAGCAGCGGCGGGACTGGGCGGCGGGAGCTGTTTTTT
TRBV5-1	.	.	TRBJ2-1	CASSLEGAGNEQFF	TGCGCCAGCAGCTTGGAAGGGGCAGGCAATGAGCAGTTCTTC
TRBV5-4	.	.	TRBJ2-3	CASSFDAGLHLLTDTQYF	TGTGCCAGCAGCTTTGATGCAGGACTCCACCTTCTCACAGATACGCAGTATTTT
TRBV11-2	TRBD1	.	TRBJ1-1	CASSSGTGGTEAFF	TGTGCCAGCAGCTCGGGAACAGGGGGAACTGAAGCTTTCTTT
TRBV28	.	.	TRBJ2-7	CASGFQGGDYEQYF	TGTGCCAGCGGGTTTCAGGGGGGAGACTACGAGCAGTACTTC
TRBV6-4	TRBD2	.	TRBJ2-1	CASSDSSGRIGEQFF	TGTGCCAGCAGTGATTCTAGCGGGAGGATAGGTGAGCAGTTCTTC
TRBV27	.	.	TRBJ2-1	CASGLQEQSYNEQFF	TGTGCCAGCGGCTTACAGGAGCAGTCCTACAATGAGCAGTTCTTC
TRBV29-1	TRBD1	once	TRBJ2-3	CSAVGGTGDTDTQYF	TGCAGCGCTGTCGGTGGGACAGGGGATACAGATACGCAGTATTTT
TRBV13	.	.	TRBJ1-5	CASSLRRRKGRQPQHF	TGTGCCAGCAGCTTAAGGAGGCGGAAAGGAAGGCAGCCCCAGCATTTT
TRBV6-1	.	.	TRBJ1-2	CASLQGALGSSGYTF	TGTGCCAGCCTACAAGGGGCGCTTGGATCCTCCGGCTACACCTTC
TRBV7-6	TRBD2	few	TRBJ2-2	CASSPSGGAGGELFF	TGTGCCAGCAGCCCTAGCGGGGGGGCAGGCGGGGAGCTGTTTTTT
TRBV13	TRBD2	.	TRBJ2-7	CASSLGSGGYEQYF	TGTGCCAGCAGCTTAGGCTCGGGGGGGTACGAGCAGTACTTC
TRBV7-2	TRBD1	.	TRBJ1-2	CASSLGQRLGQDFGYTF	TGTGCCAGCAGCTTAGGGCAAAGGCTCGGACAGGATTTTGGCTACACCTTC
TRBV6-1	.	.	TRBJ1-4	CASSDQQGVGKLFF	TGTGCCAGCAGTGATCAACAGGGAGTGGGAAAACTGTTTTTT
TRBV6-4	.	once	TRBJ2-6	CASSSGTPSGANVLTF	TGTGCCAGCTCTTCCGGGACACCCTCTGGGGCCAACGTCCTGACTTTC
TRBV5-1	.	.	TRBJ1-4	CASSTEGLQNEKLFF	TGCGCCAGCAGCACCGAGGGTCTCCAAAATGAAAAACTGTTTTTT
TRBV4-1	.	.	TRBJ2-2	CASSQDRLATGELFF	TGCGCCAGCAGCCAAGATAGGTTAGCCACCGGGGAGCTGTTTTTT
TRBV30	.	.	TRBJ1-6	CAWSGRGGIGSPLHF	TGTGCCTGGAGTGGAAGGGGGGGGATAGGCTCACCCCTCCACTTT
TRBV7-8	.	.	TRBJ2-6	CASSLTRLSGANVLTF	TGTGCCAGCAGCCTAACTCGACTTTCTGGGGCCAACGTCCTGACTTTC
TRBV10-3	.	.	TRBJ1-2	CAISESEGGSGYTF	TGTGCCATCAGTGAGTCGGAAGGGGGTAGTGGCTACACCTTC
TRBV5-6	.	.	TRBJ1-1	CASSLSSRVNTEAFF	TGTGCCAGCAGCTTGTCATCCCGGGTGAACACTGAAGCTTTCTTT
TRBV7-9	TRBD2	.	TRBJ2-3	CAIVAGGDTQYF	TGTGCCATCGTAGCGGGGGGAGATACGCAGTATTTT
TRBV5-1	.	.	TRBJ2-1	CASSLFQELNEQFF	TGCGCCAGCAGCTTGTTCCAGGAACTCAATGAGCAGTTCTTC
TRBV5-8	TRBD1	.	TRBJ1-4	CASSGQGQPNEKLFF	TGTGCCAGCAGCGGGCAGGGACAGCCCAATGAAAAACTGTTTTTT
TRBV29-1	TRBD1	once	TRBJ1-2	CSVKTGGAGNGYTF	TGCAGCGTGAAGACAGGGGGCGCAGGGAACGGCTACACCTTC
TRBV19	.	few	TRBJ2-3	CASTGQGYTDTQYF	TGTGCCAGTACCGGGCAGGGTTACACAGATACGCAGTATTTT
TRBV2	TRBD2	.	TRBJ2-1	CASPLKTSGIWSYNEQFF	TGTGCCAGCCCTTTGAAGACTAGCGGGATTTGGTCCTACAATGAGCAGTTCTTC
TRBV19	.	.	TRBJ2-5	CASSPRQILQETQYF	TGTGCCAGTAGTCCACGACAGATCCTCCAAGAGACCCAGTACTTC
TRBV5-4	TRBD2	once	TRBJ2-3	CASSLVRPSGRDTQYF	TGTGCCAGCAGCTTGGTTCGGCCTAGCGGGAGAGATACGCAGTATTTT
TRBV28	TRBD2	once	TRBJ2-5	CASSFRGGGQETQYF	TGTGCCAGCAGTTTTAGGGGCGGGGGACAAGAGACCCAGTACTTC
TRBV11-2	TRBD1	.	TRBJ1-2	CASSYRQGYGYTF	TGTGCCAGCAGCTATCGACAGGGCTATGGCTACACCTTC
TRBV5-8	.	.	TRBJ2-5	CASSMGWVRGAIQETQYF	TGTGCCAGCAGCATGGGGTGGGTCCGGGGGGCCATCCAAGAGACCCAGTACTTC
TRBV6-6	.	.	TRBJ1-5	CASTSSPLGNQPQHF	TGTGCCAGCACTTCTAGCCCTCTGGGCAATCAGCCCCAGCATTTT
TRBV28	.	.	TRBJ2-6	CASSFGLRFSGANVLTF	TGTGCCAGCAGTTTCGGACTTCGGTTTTCTGGGGCCAACGTCCTGACTTTC
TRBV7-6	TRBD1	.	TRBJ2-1	CASSPGTGSDNEQFF	TGTGCCAGCAGCCCCGGGACAGGGAGCGACAATGAGCAGTTCTTC
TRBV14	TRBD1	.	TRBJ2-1	CASSRTTGGYNEQFF	TGTGCCAGCAGCCGAACCACAGGGGGCTACAATGAGCAGTTCTTC
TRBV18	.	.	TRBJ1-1	CASSPPIAVNTEAFF	TGTGCCAGCTCACCACCGATCGCAGTGAACACTGAAGCTTTCTTT